The 19 T cell receptor beta chains presented below share a single source sample, sequenced in a study of T cells after yellow fever vaccination. TCRdb re-called the 5' RACE reads through MiXCR, storing one row per CDR3 protein. Among around 400,000 distinct CDR3 sequences listed, roughly 11% were seen once. The sample here was PBMCs, taken on the day of the first yellow fever vaccination. All receptors derive from a young man who received the YFV17D yellow fever vaccine.

This sequence joins TRBV7-6 and TRBJ2-2; 8 bases fit TRBD1. V shed 5 bases and J 0 bases; nucleotides not matched to a gene: 5. CDR1 is SGHVS and CDR2 is FNYEAQ in the germline V gene. The CDR3 totals 16 residues. The CDR3 nucleotides read TGTGCCAGCAGCAATACGGGACAGGCGAACACCGGGGAGCTGTTTTTT. It is translated as CASSNTGQANTGELFF.

The gene calls are TRBV23-1 and TRBJ2-7; D is unclear. TRBV23-1 falls under the ORF class, with uncertain function. The CDR3 sequence is 15 residues long. V was pared by 3 bases and J by 1 base, with 13 bases between. The CDR3 reads CASSQQTRPSYEQYV. CDR3 coding DNA: TGCGCCAGCAGTCAGCAGACGCGCCCTTCCTACGAGCAGTACGTC.

The chain carries TRBV29-1 and TRBJ1-3; D may be TRBD1 (5 bases). V was trimmed by 6 bases and J by 0 bases, leaving 6 bases between them. Germline values: CDR1 SQVTM, CDR2 ANQGSEA. The CDR3 length is 12 residues. DNA for the CDR3: TGCAGCGTGGGGGACTCTGGAAACACCATATATTTT. Translation gives CSVGDSGNTIYF.

This clonotype was counted only a few times. The chain couples TRBV20-1 to TRBJ2-7, with a tentative D call TRBD2 (6 bases). The germline V gene has CDR1 DFQATT and CDR2 SNEGSKA (reference sequence). This CDR3 is 14 amino acids long. V lost 1 base and J 7 bases, leaving 17 bases between the germline ends. This CDR3 reads CSARVGGIITEQYF. The CDR3 coding sequence is TGCAGTGCTAGAGTTGGAGGGATAATAACGGAGCAGTACTTC.

In its sample, this clonotype was seen a few times. The J gene is TRBJ2-1, the V gene TRBV5-1; no reliable D call. The CDR3 runs 13 residues. Looked up from germline, CDR1 is SGHRS and CDR2 is YFSETQ. Deletions cut 3 bases from V and 7 bases from J, with 11 bases between. DNA of the CDR3: TGCGCCAGCAGCTATGGCCCGGAAAATGAGCAGTTCTTC. Its translation is CASSYGPENEQFF.

This chain uses TRBV20-1 with TRBJ2-2; TRBD1 matches at 7 bases. With V trimmed by 3 bases and J by 4 bases, 5 bases remained unmatched. Germline CDR1 is DFQATT and CDR2 is SNEGSKA (reference sequence). This CDR3 is 14 amino acids long. The CDR3 DNA reads TGCAGTGCTAGCCGGGACAGCTTCACCGGGGAGCTGTTTTTT. It encodes CSASRDSFTGELFF.

This chain uses TRBV6-2 or TRBV6-3 with TRBJ2-7, with TRBD2 identical over 8 bases. Germline assignment: CDR1 MNHEY and CDR2 SVGEGT. V was clipped by 2 bases and J by 2 bases; unmatched bases: 11. This CDR3 has 17 residues. DNA of the CDR3: TGTGCCAGCAGTTACCCTCCGGGACTAGGCCTTACCTACGAGCAGTACGTC. It specifies CASSYPPGLGLTYEQYV.

This chain joins TRBV3-1 and TRBJ1-6, with D unclear. This CDR3 region has 13 residues. V lost 1 base to trimming and J lost 8 bases, with 6 bases between them. Germline-derived CDR1 and CDR2 are LGHDT and YNNKEL (reference sequence). CDR3 loop: CASSQARDSPLHF. The DNA of the CDR3 is TGTGCCAGCAGCCAAGCCCGGGATTCACCCCTCCACTTT.

The rearrangement joins TRBV19 to TRBJ2-4, with 7 bases identical to TRBD2. Per the germline V gene, CDR1 is LNHDA and CDR2 is SQIVND (reference sequence). Trimming took 2 bases from V and 5 from J; bases not matched to a gene: 3. The CDR3 totals 14 residues. The chain's CDR3 is CASSIPGGENIQYF. CDR3 sequence (DNA): TGTGCCAGTAGTATACCGGGGGGAGAAAACATTCAGTACTTC.

This clonotype was detected ten times or more. The chain employs TRBV7-6 and TRBJ2-3; unclear D gene. The germline V gene encodes CDR1 SGHVS and CDR2 FNYEAQ. V gave up 2 bases and J gave up 7 bases, with 1 base separating them. The CDR3 consists of 10 residues. The CDR3 sequence: CASSLNTQYF. The CDR3 nucleotides are TGTGCCAGCAGCTTAAATACGCAGTATTTT.

This rearrangement joins TRBV4-1 to TRBJ2-1, with 9 positions matching TRBD1. The germline V gene encodes CDR1 MGHRA and CDR2 YSYEKL. V was pared by 2 bases and J by 9 bases, with 11 bases of the junction left unmatched. The CDR3 runs 16 residues. This CDR3 is CASSQSSGTGRGEQFF. Here the CDR3 DNA reads TGCGCCAGCAGCCAAAGCTCCGGGACAGGGAGAGGTGAGCAGTTCTTC.

The chain links TRBV27 to TRBJ1-2, with a weak D call TRBD1 (6 bases). V lost 3 bases and J lost 0, with 14 bases in between. The germline V gene encodes CDR1 MNHEY and CDR2 SMNVEV (reference sequence). This CDR3 contains 16 residues. In DNA, the CDR3 is TGTGCCAGCAGTTTTAACAGGGCTCCAGCTAACTATGGCTACACCTTC. Its translation: CASSFNRAPANYGYTF.

In its sample, this clonotype was seen a few times. This sequence joins TRBV12-3 or TRBV12-4 and TRBJ1-5; a weak D match, TRBD1 (5 bases). Trimming cost V 3 bases and J 6 bases, with 9 bases left between them. There are 13 residues in the CDR3. The CDR3 reads CASSFPGPQPQHF. The CDR3 nucleotides read TGTGCCAGCAGTTTCCCGGGGCCTCAGCCCCAGCATTTT.

The chain employs TRBV12-3 or TRBV12-4 and TRBJ1-1; no reliable D call. Trimming removed 3 bases at V and 0 bases at J, with 5 bases between. The CDR3 loop spans 13 amino acids. CDR3 loop: CASSFIVNTEAFF. DNA for the CDR3: TGTGCCAGCAGTTTTATCGTGAACACTGAAGCTTTCTTT.

This clonotype has more than one count but fewer than ten. The chain is built from TRBV15 and TRBJ2-7; possibly TRBD1 for D (6 bases). Germline CDR1 reads LNHNV; CDR2 reads YYDKDF (reference sequence). CDR3 length equals 14 residues. Trimming took 8 bases from V and 0 from J, leaving 14 bases between them. The CDR3 DNA sequence: TGTGCCACCGCAGCAGGGGCCACCTCCTACGAGCAGTACTTC. This sequence encodes CATAAGATSYEQYF.

This clonotype was found a few times. The chain employs TRBV11-3 and TRBJ2-3; D may be TRBD1 (5 bases). Trimming took 1 base from V and 4 from J, leaving 9 bases between them. Germline V gene lookup returns CDR1 SGHNT and CDR2 YENEEA. The CDR3 consists of 14 residues. The CDR3 DNA is TGTGCCAGCAGCTTAGGACAGTACGCAGATACGCAGTATTTT. This codes for CASSLGQYADTQYF. The whole variable domain, remainder taken from reference TRBV11-3 and TRBJ2-3, is EAGVVQSPRYKIIEKKQPVAFWCNPISGHNTLYWYLQNLGQGPELLIRYENEEAVDDSQLPKDRFSAERLKGVDSTLKIQPAELGDSAVYLCASSLGQYADTQYFGPGTRLTVL.

This clonotype occurred a few times. The V call is TRBV19, the J call TRBJ2-2; 15 bases are a match to TRBD2. From germline, CDR1 is LNHDA and CDR2 SQIVND (reference sequence). The CDR3 is made up of 18 amino acids. Losses at the gene ends were 5 bases for V and 4 bases for J; bases not matched to a gene: 8. The CDR3 DNA sequence: TGTGCCAGTAGTCCAAGGACTAGCGGGGGGGCCGCCACCGGGGAGCTGTTTTTT. Its protein product is CASSPRTSGGAATGELFF.

This clonotype was counted only a few times. J is TRBJ2-2 and V is TRBV7-3, with TRBD2 matching over 9 bases. Per the germline V gene, CDR1 is SGHTA and CDR2 is FQGTGA. The CDR3 is made up of 16 amino acids. The junction had 10 bases not matched to a gene; V was cut back by 3 bases and J by 8 bases. CDR3 protein: CASSFPQGTSRGELFF. CDR3 in DNA: TGTGCCAGCAGCTTCCCTCAGGGGACTAGCCGAGGGGAGCTGTTTTTT.

This clonotype appeared many times. The rearrangement uses TRBV20-1 and TRBJ1-1; a possible D gene is TRBD1 (5 bases). V was pared by 5 bases and J by 1 base, with 14 bases between. This CDR3 contains 14 residues. The germline gives CDR1 DFQATT, CDR2 SNEGSKA (reference sequence). CDR3 nucleotides: TGCAGTGCTGGGGGAGGCAACTCGAACACTGAAGCTTTCTTT. Amino acids: CSAGGGNSNTEAFF.